This T cell receptor (beta chain) was retrieved from a study of patients and donors after allogeneic stem cell transplantation. TCRdb processed the RT-PCR reads anew with MiXCR; each CDR3 protein has one entry. The sample has approximately 160,000 distinct CDR3 sequences; roughly 30% are singletons. The TCR comes from a human donor who was either an allogeneic HSCT recipient or a stem cell or donor lymphocyte infusion donor (not recorded which). It is not recorded whose cells these are; they may come from a transplant donor. The sample comprised blood, either unsorted or a sorted T cell fraction (not recorded which).

In nucleotides, the CDR3 is TGCGCCAGCAGCCATGACAGGTGGGGTCAGCCCCAGCATTTT. Amino acids: CASSHDRWGQPQHF. V is TRBV4-3 and J is TRBJ1-5, with D possibly matching TRBD1 (6 bases). The V gene lost 3 bases and the J gene lost 6 bases, with 12 bases spanning the gap. CDR3 size: 14 residues. Per germline, CDR1 LGHNA and CDR2 YSLEER.